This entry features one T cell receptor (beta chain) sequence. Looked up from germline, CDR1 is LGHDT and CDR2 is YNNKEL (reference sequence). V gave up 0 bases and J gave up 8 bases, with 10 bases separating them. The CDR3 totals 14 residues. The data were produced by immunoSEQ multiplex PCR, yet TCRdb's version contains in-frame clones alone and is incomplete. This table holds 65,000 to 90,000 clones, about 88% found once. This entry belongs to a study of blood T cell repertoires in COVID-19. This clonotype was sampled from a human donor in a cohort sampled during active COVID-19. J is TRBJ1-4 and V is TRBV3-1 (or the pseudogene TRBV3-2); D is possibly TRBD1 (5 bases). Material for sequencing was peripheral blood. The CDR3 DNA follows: TGTGCCAGCAGCCAAGAATTCAGGGTGGAAAAACTGTTTTTT. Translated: CASSQEFRVEKLFF.